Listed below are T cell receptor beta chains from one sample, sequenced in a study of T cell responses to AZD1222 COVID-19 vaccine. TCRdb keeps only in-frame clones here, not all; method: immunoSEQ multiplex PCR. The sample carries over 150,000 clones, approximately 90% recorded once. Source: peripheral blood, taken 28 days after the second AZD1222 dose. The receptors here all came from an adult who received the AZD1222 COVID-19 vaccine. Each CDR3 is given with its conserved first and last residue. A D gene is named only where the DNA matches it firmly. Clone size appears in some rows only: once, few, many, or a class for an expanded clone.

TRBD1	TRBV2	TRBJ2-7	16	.	TGTGCCAGCAGCCTAAAAGGGGACAGGGGCGGGAGCGAGCAGTACTTC	CASSLKGDRGGSEQYF
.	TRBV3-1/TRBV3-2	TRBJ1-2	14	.	TGTGCCAGCAGCCAAGGGACCCTAACGGATGGCTACACCTTC	CASSQGTLTDGYTF
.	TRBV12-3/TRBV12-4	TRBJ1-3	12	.	TGTGCCAGCAGTTGGTCGGAAAACACCATATATTTT	CASSWSENTIYF
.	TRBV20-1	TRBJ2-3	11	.	TGCAGTGCTGACAGTACCTATACGCAGTATTTT	CSADSTYTQYF
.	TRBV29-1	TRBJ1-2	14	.	TGCAGCGTTAGAATGGGGGGGATTAACTATGGCTACACCTTC	CSVRMGGINYGYTF
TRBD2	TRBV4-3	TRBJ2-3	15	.	TGCGCCAGCAGATTGGGACTAGCCCCCACAGATACGCAGTATTTT	CASRLGLAPTDTQYF
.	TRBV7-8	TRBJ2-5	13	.	TGTGCCAGCAGCAGTCTAGCCCAAGAGACCCAGTACTTC	CASSSLAQETQYF
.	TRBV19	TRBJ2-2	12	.	TGTGCCAGTAGTATAAGTATCGGGGAGCTGTTTTTT	CASSISIGELFF
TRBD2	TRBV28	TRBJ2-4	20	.	TGTGCCAGCAGTTTAGGTTGGCGCAAGCGGGGGTATTTAGCCAAAAACATTCAGTACTTC	CASSLGWRKRGYLAKNIQYF
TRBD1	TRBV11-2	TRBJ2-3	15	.	TGTGCCAGCAGCTATCCGGGACAGCTCACAGATACGCAGTATTTT	CASSYPGQLTDTQYF
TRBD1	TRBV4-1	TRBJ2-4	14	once	TGCGCCAGCAGCCCAGGGACAGGGGGAAACATTCAGTACTTC	CASSPGTGGNIQYF
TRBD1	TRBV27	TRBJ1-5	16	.	TGTGCCAGCAGCCCCATCACGACAGGGGGCAATCAGCCCCAGCATTTT	CASSPITTGGNQPQHF
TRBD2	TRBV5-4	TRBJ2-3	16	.	TGTGCCAGCAGCACGGGACTAGCGGCGGCCACAGATACGCAGTATTTT	CASSTGLAAATDTQYF
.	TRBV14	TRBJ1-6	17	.	TGTGCCAGCAGCCAAGATCGGTCGGCAGCTGCCTCTTCACCCCTCCACTTT	CASSQDRSAAASSPLHF
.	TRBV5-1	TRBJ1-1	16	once	TGCGCCAGCAGCTCGGGGAGGGGGTTTGGGGACACTGAAGCTTTCTTT	CASSSGRGFGDTEAFF
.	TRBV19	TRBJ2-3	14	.	TGTGCCAGTAGTTGGGACTCCCGCACAGATACGCAGTATTTT	CASSWDSRTDTQYF
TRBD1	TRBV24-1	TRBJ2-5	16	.	TGTGCCACCAGTGAAGGACAGGGGGAACACCAAGAGACCCAGTACTTC	CATSEGQGEHQETQYF
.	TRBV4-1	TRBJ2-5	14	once	TGCGCCAGCAGCCAAGGGGCGGGTACGGAGACCCAGTACTTC	CASSQGAGTETQYF
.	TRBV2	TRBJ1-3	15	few	TGTGCCAGCAGTGTTGGAGGGAGCTCTGGAAACACCATATATTTT	CASSVGGSSGNTIYF
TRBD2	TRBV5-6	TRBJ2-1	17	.	TGTGCCAGCAGCTTAGTCAAACTAGCGGAACCCTACAATGAGCAGTTCTTC	CASSLVKLAEPYNEQFF
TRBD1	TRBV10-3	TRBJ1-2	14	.	TGTGCCATCAGTCAAGGACAGGGACTTGATGGCTACACCTTC	CAISQGQGLDGYTF
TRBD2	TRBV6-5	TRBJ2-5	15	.	TGTGCCAGCAGGTGGCTAGCGGGGGCGGGAGAGACCCAGTACTTC	CASRWLAGAGETQYF